This TCR beta chain derives from a study of read filtering for tumor transcriptome and immune sequencing. Study-wide background: TCR-mapped reads were about 4.05 to 11 million with IR-seq versus about 85 to 1,300 with RNA-seq.

Comments on this clonotype: In this CDR3 the conserved last residue, phenylalanine or tryptophan, is missing, so a read error is likely.

Molecular barcoded adaptors covering alpha/delta and beta/gamma chains were used on roughly 400 ng RNA. TCRdb reprocessed the reads via MiXCR and lists one record per CDR3 protein. The profile shows over 50,000 distinct CDR3 sequences, roughly a fifth of them singletons. The receptor was isolated from a donor aged 40 or older with multiple myeloma. Sequencing was done on a sample of a population of CD138-negative cells sorted from bone marrow.

The chain's CDR3 is CASSLHRGPNEQFL. CDR3 coding DNA: TGCGCCAGCAGCTTGCACAGGGGGCCAAATGAGCAGTTCCTC. This chain connects TRBV7-2 to TRBJ2-1; 9 nucleotides line up with TRBD1. This CDR3 is built from 14 residues. Germline V lookup: CDR1 SGHTA, CDR2 FQGNSA.